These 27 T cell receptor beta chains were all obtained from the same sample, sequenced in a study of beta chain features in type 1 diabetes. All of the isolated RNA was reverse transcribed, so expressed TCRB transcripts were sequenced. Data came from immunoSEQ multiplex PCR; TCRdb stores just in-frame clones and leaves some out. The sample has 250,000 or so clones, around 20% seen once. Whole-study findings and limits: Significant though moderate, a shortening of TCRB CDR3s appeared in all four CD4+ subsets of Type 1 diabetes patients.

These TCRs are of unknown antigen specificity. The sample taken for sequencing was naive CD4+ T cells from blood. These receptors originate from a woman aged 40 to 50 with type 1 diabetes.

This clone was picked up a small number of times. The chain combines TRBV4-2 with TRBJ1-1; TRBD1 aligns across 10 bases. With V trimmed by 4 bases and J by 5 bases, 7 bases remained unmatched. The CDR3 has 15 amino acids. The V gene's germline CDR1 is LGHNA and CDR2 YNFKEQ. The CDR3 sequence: CASSPGQGVYTEAFF. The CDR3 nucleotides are TGTGCCAGCAGCCCTGGACAGGGGGTGTATACTGAAGCTTTCTTT.

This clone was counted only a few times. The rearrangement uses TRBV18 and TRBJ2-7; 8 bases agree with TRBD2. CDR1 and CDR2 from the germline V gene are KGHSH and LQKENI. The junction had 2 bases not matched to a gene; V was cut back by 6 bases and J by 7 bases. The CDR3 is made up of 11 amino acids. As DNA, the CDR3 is TGTGCCAGCTCCGCGGGGGGAGAGCAGTACTTC. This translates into CASSAGGEQYF.

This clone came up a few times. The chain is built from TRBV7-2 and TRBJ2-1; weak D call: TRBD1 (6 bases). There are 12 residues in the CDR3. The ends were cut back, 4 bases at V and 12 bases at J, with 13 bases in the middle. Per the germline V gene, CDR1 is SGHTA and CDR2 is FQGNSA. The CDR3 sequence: CASSSETGLQFF. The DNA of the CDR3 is TGTGCCAGCAGCTCCGAAACAGGGCTGCAGTTCTTC.

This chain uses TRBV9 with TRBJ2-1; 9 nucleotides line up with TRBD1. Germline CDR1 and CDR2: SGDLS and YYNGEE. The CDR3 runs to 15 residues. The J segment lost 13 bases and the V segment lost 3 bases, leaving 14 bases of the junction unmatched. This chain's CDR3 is CASSGTGTGMLNQFF. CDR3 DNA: TGTGCCAGCAGCGGCACCGGGACAGGGATGCTCAACCAGTTCTTC.

CDR3 amino acids: CSASRRGESYF. The CDR3 region has the DNA TGCAGTGCTAGCCGAAGGGGTGAGTCGTACTTC. The rearrangement uses TRBV20-1 and TRBJ2-7, with a tentative D call TRBD1 (5 bases). This CDR3 region has 11 residues. Trimming removed 3 bases at V and 12 bases at J, with 15 bases between. The germline V gene has CDR1 DFQATT and CDR2 SNEGSKA (reference sequence).

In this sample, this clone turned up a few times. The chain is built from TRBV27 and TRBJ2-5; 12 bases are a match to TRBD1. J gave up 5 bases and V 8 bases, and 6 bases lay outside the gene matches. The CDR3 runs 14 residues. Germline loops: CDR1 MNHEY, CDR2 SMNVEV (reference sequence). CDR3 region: CASGRDRGQETQYF. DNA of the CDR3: TGTGCCAGCGGCCGGGACAGGGGGCAGGAGACCCAGTACTTC.

For the CDR3, the DNA is TGTGCCAGCAAGCCAGGGGGTACAGATACGCAGTATTTT. Translated, it gives CASKPGGTDTQYF. The genes are TRBV28 and TRBJ2-3; 7 nucleotides agree with TRBD1. Germline V lookup: CDR1 MDHEN, CDR2 SYDVKM. This CDR3 region has 13 residues. Trimming at V came to 7 bases and at J to 3 bases, leaving 4 bases not matched to a gene. Supplemented by reference TRBV28 and TRBJ2-3, the full variable domain reads DVKVTQSSRYLVKRTGEKVFLECVQDMDHENMFWYRQDPGLGLRLIYFSYDVKMKEKGDIPEGYSVSREKKERFSLILESASTNQTSMYLCASKPGGTDTQYFGPGTRLTVL.

As DNA, the CDR3 is TGTGCCAGCAGCCTGGGAACAGTCCAAGAGACCCAGTACTTC. Translation gives CASSLGTVQETQYF. V usage is TRBV5-6 and J usage is TRBJ2-5; D is unclear. The CDR3 length is 14 residues. In germline, CDR1 is SGHDT, CDR2 YYEEEE. V shed 4 bases and J shed 1 base, with 11 bases lying between them.

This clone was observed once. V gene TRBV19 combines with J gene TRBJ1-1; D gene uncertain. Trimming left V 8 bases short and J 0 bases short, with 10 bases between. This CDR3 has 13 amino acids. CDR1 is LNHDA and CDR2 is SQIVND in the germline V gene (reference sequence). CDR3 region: CASASELNTEAFF. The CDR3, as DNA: TGTGCCAGTGCTAGCGAACTGAACACTGAAGCTTTCTTT.

CDR3 sequence reads: CASSPRTAGEQYF. CDR3 coding DNA: TGTGCCAGCAGCCCCCGGACCGCAGGGGAGCAGTACTTC. The V gene is TRBV7-8, the J gene TRBJ2-7; TRBD1 might be the D (5 bases). Germline CDR1 SGHVS, CDR2 FQNEAQ. The CDR3 sequence is 13 residues long. The V end was cut by 5 bases, the J end by 7 bases, with 15 bases between.

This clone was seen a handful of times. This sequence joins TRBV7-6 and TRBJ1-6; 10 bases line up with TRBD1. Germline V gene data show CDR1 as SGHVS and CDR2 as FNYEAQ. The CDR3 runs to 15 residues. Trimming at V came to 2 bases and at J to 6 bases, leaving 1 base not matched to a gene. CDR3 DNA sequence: TGTGCCAGCAGCTTAAGACAGGGGGCTAATTCACCCCTCCACTTT. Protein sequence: CASSLRQGANSPLHF. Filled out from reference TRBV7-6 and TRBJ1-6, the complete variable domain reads GAGVSQSPRYKVTKRGQDVALRCDPISGHVSLYWYRQALGQGPEFLTYFNYEAQQDKSGLPNDRFSAERPEGSISTLTIQRTEQRDSAMYRCASSLRQGANSPLHFGNGTRLTVT.

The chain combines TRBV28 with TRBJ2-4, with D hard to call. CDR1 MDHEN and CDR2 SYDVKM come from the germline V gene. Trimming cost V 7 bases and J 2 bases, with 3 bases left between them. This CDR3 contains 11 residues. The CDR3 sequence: CASTSKNIQYF. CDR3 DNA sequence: TGTGCCAGCACCTCCAAAAACATTCAGTACTTC.

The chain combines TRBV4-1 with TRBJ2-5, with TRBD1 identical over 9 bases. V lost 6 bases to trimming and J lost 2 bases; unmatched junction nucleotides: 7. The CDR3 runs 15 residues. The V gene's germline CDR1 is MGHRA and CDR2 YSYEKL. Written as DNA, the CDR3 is TGCGCCAGCAGTCCCGGGACAGGGATTCAAGAGACCCAGTACTTC. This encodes CASSPGTGIQETQYF.

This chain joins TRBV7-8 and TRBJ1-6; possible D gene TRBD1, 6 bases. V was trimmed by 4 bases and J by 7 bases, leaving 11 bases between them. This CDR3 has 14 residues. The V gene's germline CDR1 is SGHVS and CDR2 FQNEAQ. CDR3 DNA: TGTGCCAGCAGCTGGACAGACCAAAATTCACCCCTCCACTTT. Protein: CASSWTDQNSPLHF.

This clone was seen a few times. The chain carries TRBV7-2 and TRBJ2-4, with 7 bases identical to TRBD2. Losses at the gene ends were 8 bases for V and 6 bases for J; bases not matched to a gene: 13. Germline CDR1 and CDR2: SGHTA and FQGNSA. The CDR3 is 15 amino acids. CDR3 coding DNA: TGTGCCAGCGCGGGCACCGGGGGAGGGCTAAACATTCAGTACTTC. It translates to CASAGTGGGLNIQYF.

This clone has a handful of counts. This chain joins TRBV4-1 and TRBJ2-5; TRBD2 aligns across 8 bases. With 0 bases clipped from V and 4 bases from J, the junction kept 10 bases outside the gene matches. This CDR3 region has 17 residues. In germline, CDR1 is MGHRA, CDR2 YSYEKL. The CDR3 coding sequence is TGCGCCAGCAGCCAAGATCCAGCGGGAGACGGGATAGAGACCCAGTACTTC. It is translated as CASSQDPAGDGIETQYF.

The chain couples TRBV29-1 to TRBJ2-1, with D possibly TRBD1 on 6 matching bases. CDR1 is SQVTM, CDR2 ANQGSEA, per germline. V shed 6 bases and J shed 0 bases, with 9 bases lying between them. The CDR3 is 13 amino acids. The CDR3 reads CSVMTGSYNEQFF. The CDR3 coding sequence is TGCAGCGTAATGACAGGCTCCTACAATGAGCAGTTCTTC.

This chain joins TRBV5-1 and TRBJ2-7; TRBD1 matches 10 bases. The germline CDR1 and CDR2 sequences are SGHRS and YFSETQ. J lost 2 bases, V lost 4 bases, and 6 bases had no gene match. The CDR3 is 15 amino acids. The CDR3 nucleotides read TGCGCCAGCAGCCGTTCGACAGGGGGCCCCTACGAGCAGTACTTC. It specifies CASSRSTGGPYEQYF. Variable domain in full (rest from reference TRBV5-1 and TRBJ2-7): KAGVTQTPRYLIKTRGQQVTLSCSPISGHRSVSWYQQTPGQGLQFLFEYFSETQRNKGNFPGRFSGRQFSNSRSEMNVSTLELGDSALYLCASSRSTGGPYEQYFGPGTRLTVT.

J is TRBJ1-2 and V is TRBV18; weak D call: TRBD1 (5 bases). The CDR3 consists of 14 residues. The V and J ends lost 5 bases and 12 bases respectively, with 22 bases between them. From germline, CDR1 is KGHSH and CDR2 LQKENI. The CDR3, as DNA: TGTGCCAGCTCAGACAGTGACCGCGCCCCGCTGGACACCTTC. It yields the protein CASSDSDRAPLDTF.

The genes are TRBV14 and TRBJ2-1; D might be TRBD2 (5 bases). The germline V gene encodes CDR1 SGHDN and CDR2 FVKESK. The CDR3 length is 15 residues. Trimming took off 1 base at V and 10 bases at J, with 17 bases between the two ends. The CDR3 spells CASSQVLLRRGEQFF. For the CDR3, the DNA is TGTGCCAGCAGCCAAGTCCTCCTTCGAAGAGGGGAGCAGTTCTTC.

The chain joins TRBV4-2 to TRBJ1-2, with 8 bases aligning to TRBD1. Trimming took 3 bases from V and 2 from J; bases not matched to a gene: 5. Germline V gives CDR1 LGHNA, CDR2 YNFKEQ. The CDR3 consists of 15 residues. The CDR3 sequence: CASSHGGQGNYGYTF. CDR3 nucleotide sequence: TGTGCCAGCAGCCACGGCGGACAGGGCAACTATGGCTACACCTTC.

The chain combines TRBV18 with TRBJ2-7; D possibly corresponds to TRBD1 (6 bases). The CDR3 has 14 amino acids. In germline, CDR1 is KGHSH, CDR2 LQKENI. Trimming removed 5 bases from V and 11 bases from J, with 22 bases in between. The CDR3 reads CASSGGANPRLEYF. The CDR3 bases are TGTGCCAGCTCAGGGGGCGCGAATCCCCGGCTGGAGTACTTC.

The CDR3 nucleotides read TGCGCCAGCAGCGCCACAGGGGGCAATGAGCAGTTCTTC. As protein: CASSATGGNEQFF. The rearrangement uses TRBV5-1 and TRBJ2-1, with TRBD1 matching 8 bases. Trimming removed 4 bases from V and 6 bases from J; junction bases left unmatched: 3. This CDR3 contains 13 residues. CDR1 and CDR2 from the germline V gene are SGHRS and YFSETQ.

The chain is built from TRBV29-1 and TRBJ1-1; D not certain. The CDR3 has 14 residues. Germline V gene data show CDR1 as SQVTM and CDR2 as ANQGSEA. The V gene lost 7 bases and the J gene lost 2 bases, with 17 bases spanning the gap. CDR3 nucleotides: TGCAGCGACGCAGGTCTTAAGGCCAACACTGAAGCTTTCTTT. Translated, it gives CSDAGLKANTEAFF.

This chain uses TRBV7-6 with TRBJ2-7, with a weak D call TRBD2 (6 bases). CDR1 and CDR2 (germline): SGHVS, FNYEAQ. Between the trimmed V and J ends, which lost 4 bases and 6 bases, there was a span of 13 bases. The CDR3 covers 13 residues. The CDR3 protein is CASSSEGRGEQYF. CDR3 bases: TGTGCCAGCAGCTCGGAGGGTCGGGGCGAGCAGTACTTC. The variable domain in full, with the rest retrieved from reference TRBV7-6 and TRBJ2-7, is GAGVSQSPRYKVTKRGQDVALRCDPISGHVSLYWYRQALGQGPEFLTYFNYEAQQDKSGLPNDRFSAERPEGSISTLTIQRTEQRDSAMYRCASSSEGRGEQYFGPGTRLTVT.

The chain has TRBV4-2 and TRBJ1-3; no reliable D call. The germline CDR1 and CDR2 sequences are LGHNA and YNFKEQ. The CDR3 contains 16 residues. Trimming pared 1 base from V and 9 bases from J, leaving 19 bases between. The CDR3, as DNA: TGTGCCAGCAGCCAAGTCACGTCGTATGCGGCAGTCACCATATATTTT. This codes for CASSQVTSYAAVTIYF.

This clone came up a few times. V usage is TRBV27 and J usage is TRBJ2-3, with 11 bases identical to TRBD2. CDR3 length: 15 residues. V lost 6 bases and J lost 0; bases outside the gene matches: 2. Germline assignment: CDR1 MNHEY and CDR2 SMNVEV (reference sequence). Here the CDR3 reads CASRIAGGSTDTQYF. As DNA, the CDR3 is TGTGCCAGCAGGATAGCGGGAGGGAGCACAGATACGCAGTATTTT.